This T cell receptor (beta chain) was captured in a study of a mutant IDH1 vaccine in newly diagnosed glioma. Looking at the study overall: Vaccination was launched 4-6 weeks after radiotherapy alone, or with temozolomide cycles. Earlier therapy was either radiotherapy, temozolomide, or both, and most got both.

This clone was detected a few times. Its target is unknown. Time point reported: week 23, last vaccination. Doses comprised 300 ug of mutant IDH1 20-mer peptide each, plus topical imiquimod. Produced via immunoSEQ multiplex PCR; TCRdb's table is partial and in-frame only. Seen here are some 42,000 clones, around four fifths observed once, and the top ten hold about 5%. CDR3 length: 14 residues. Trimming took 1 base from V and 2 from J, leaving 9 bases between them. The germline V gene encodes CDR1 SGHRS and CDR2 YFSETQ. Regarding the study as a whole: Across multiple MHC alleles, over 90% of patients had vaccine-induced responses.

The input for sequencing was PBMCs, taken from a glioma patient whose treatment included an IDH1 peptide vaccine. The receptor was derived from a man aged 50 to 60 with glioma. The rearrangement joins TRBV5-1 to TRBJ1-2; D gene unclear. This CDR3 is CASSLSTANYGYTF. The CDR3 nucleotides read TGCGCCAGCAGCTTGAGTACAGCCAACTATGGCTACACCTTC.